These T cell receptor beta chains were read from a single sample in a study of early T cells in non-severe SARS-CoV-2 infection. From the 5' RACE reads, TCRdb called clonotypes with MiXCR, one entry per CDR3 protein. The sample includes some 33,000 distinct CDR3 sequences, under 6% of them seen just once. Sequencing was performed on whole blood. The receptor source for this set is an adult who was a healthcare worker with PCR-confirmed SARS-CoV-2 infection or an uninfected control (not recorded which). Each CDR3 is given with its conserved first and last residue. D genes are given only for firm matches. A clone size is listed for some rows: how often the clone was seen (once, few, many), or a class if it is expanded.

d_call j_call v_call clone_size cdr3_nt cdr3_aa
- TRBJ2-5 TRBV11-2 many TGTGCCAGCAGCTTAAATGAGAGAACTCAGTACTTC CASSLNERTQYF
- TRBJ2-7 TRBV4-1 many TGCGCCAGCAGCCAAGAAGGAGTAACCTACGAGCAGTACTTC CASSQEGVTYEQYF
- TRBJ2-7 TRBV7-2 many TGTGCCAGCAGCTTAGGGAAGGGACTTTTCTACGAGCAGTACTTC CASSLGKGLFYEQYF
- TRBJ2-7 TRBV6-2/TRBV6-3 - TGTGCCAGCAGATGGGCAGGGGACATCTCCTACGAGCAGTACTTC CASRWAGDISYEQYF
- TRBJ1-5 TRBV10-3 - TGTGCCATCAGTGAGTCCGGAGGAGGCGGGCAGCCCCAGCATTTT CAISESGGGGQPQHF
- TRBJ2-3 TRBV6-1 many TGTGCCAGCAGGGCACAGCGATCTAGCACAGATACGCAGTATTTT CASRAQRSSTDTQYF
- TRBJ1-2 TRBV20-1 - TGCAGTGCTAGAGATTGGCAGGGGAATGGCTACACCTTC CSARDWQGNGYTF
TRBD2 TRBJ2-3 TRBV20-1 - TGCAGTGCATATCTAGCGGGTATTACAGATACGCAGTATTTT CSAYLAGITDTQYF
- TRBJ2-7 TRBV3-1 many TGTGCCAGCAGCCAGGGGCCCACGGGGCCGTTGAGCTCCTACGAGCAGTACTTC CASSQGPTGPLSSYEQYF
TRBD1 TRBJ1-1 TRBV29-1 - TGCAGCGGAAATGACAGGGTGGGCACTGAAGCTTTCTTT CSGNDRVGTEAFF
- TRBJ1-6 TRBV3-1 - TGTGCCAGCAGCACTCAATCCCGGGGTGATTCACCCCTCCACTTT CASSTQSRGDSPLHF
- TRBJ1-5 TRBV5-1 many TGCGCCAGCAGCTTAATTGGCGCTAGCAATCAGCCCCAGCATTTT CASSLIGASNQPQHF
- TRBJ2-7 TRBV28 many TGTGCCAGCAGTTACGACCATCTGGAGCAGTACTTC CASSYDHLEQYF
- TRBJ2-1 TRBV3-1 many TGTGCCAGCAGCTCCCGGTGGAGGGGGGACAATGAGCAGTTCTTC CASSSRWRGDNEQFF
- TRBJ2-5 TRBV5-1 many TGCGCCAGCAGCTTGGCCCGTGGTGAGACCCAGTACTTC CASSLARGETQYF
TRBD1 TRBJ1-1 TRBV6-5 - TGTGCCAGCAGCGGTCGACAGGGATTCGGCACTGAAGCTTTCTTT CASSGRQGFGTEAFF
- TRBJ2-3 TRBV12-3/TRBV12-4 many TGTGCCAGCAGTTTTGACAGAAGCACAGATACGCAGTATTTT CASSFDRSTDTQYF
- TRBJ1-2 TRBV5-1 many TGCGCCAGCAGCTTCGAAGGACAGCCTTATGGCTACACCTTC CASSFEGQPYGYTF
- TRBJ2-5 TRBV12-3/TRBV12-4 many TGTGCCAGCAGTCACACTAGTTCCGCGGAGACCCAGTACTTC CASSHTSSAETQYF
- TRBJ2-2 TRBV5-3 many TGTGCCAGAAGCTTGGGTACAGATAACACCGGGGAGCTGTTTTTT CARSLGTDNTGELFF
TRBD1 TRBJ1-6 TRBV3-1 - TGTGCCAGCAGCCAGGGGACAGGGAGCGTTTCACCCCTCCACTTT CASSQGTGSVSPLHF
TRBD1 TRBJ1-6 TRBV5-5 many TGTGCCAGCAGCGGGGGACAGGGTCCCTCACCCCTCCACTTT CASSGGQGPSPLHF
- TRBJ2-3 TRBV10-1 few TGCGCCAGCAGTGAACCCGGGGCCAAAGATACGCAGTATTTT CASSEPGAKDTQYF
- TRBJ2-5 TRBV6-5 many TGTGCCAGCAAGGGACGCCAAGAGACCCAGTACTTC CASKGRQETQYF
- TRBJ2-1 TRBV12-3/TRBV12-4 many TGTGCCAGCACAATACAGGAGGATGAGCAGTTCTTC CASTIQEDEQFF
- TRBJ2-1 TRBV10-3 - TGTGCCATCAGCGACGGCCAGATCTCCTACAATGAGCAGTTCTTC CAISDGQISYNEQFF
- TRBJ2-7 TRBV12-3/TRBV12-4 medium-sized TGTGCCAGCAGTCTGACACCATCGTACAACGAGCAGTACTTC CASSLTPSYNEQYF
- TRBJ2-5 TRBV19 many TGTGCCAGTAGTATAATTGGTCTCGGGGAAGAGACCCAGTACTTC CASSIIGLGEETQYF
- TRBJ2-1 TRBV5-1 many TGCGCCAGCACATTGAGGGGGAACAATGAGCAGTTCTTC CASTLRGNNEQFF